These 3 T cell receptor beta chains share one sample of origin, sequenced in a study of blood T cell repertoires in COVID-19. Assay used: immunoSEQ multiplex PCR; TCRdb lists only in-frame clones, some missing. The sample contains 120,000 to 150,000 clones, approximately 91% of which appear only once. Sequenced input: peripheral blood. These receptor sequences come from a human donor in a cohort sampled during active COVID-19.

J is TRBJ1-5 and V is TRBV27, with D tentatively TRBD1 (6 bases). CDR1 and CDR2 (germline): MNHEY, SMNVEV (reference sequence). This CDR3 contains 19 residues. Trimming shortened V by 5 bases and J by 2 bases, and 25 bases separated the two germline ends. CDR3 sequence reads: CASSPLPGAGVIGNQPQHF. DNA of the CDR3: TGTGCCAGCAGTCCCCTACCGGGGGCGGGAGTCATCGGCAATCAGCCCCAGCATTTT.

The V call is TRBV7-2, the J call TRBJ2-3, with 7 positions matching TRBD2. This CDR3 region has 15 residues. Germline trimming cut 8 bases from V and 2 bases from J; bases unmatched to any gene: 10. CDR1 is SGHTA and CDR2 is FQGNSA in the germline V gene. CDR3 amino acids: CASGVGGGHTDTQYF. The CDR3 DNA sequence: TGTGCCAGCGGTGTCGGCGGGGGTCACACAGATACGCAGTATTTT. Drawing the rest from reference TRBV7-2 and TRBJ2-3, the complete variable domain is GAGVSQSPSNKVTEKGKDVELRCDPISGHTALYWYRQSLGQGLEFLIYFQGNSAPDKSGLPSDRFSAERTGGSVSTLTIQRTQQEDSAVYLCASGVGGGHTDTQYFGPGTRLTVL.

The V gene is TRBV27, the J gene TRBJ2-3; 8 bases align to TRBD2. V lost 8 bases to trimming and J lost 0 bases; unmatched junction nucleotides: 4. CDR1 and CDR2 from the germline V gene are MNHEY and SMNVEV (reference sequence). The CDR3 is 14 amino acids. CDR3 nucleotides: TGTGCCAGCGTTAGCGGGGCTAGCACAGATACGCAGTATTTT. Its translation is CASVSGASTDTQYF.